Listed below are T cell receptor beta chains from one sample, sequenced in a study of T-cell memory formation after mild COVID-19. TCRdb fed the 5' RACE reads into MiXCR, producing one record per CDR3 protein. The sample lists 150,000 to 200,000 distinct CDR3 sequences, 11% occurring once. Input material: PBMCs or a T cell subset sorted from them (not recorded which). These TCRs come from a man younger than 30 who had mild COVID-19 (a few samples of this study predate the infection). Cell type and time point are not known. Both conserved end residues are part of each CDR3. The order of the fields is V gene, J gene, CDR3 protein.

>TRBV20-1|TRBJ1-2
CSAKDITYGYTF
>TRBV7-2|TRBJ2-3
CASSPYTTDTQYF
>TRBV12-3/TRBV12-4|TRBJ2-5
CASSPPMGFAQETQYF
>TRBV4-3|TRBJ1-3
CASSQAPGGGGSGNTIYF
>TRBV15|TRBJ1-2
CATSRDEGTRTF
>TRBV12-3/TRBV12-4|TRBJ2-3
CASSLAGGIDTQYF
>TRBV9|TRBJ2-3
CASSNGQGADTQYF
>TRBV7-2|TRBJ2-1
CASSSQQGYNEQFF
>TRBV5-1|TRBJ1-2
CASSRERGGYGYTF
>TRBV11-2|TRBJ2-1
CASSFPLGPPNNEQFF
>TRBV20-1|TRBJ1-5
CSAREWDRGRDQPQHF
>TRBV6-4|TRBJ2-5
CASSDSLAGETQYF
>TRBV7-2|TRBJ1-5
CASSPSTIHSNQPQHF
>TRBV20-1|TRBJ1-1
CSAQSDKYTEAFF
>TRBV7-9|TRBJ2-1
CASPGGVSYNEQFF
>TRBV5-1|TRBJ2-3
CASSLGFLGQDTDTQYF
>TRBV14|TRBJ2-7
CASSQVRREQYF
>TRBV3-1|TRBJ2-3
CASSLRLAGGGTDTQYF
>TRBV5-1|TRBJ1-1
CASSWDSVNTEAFF
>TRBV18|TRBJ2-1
CASSPPLNEQFF
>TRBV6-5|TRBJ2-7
CASTKTDRRSYEQYF
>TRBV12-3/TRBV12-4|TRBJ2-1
CASSLQGEQFF
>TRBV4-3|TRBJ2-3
CASGPRGQDTDTQYF
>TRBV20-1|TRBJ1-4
CSARHRGTNEKLFF
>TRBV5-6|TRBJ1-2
CASSLVTGLFNYGYTF
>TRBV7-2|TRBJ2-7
CASSRDRSKVSYEQYF
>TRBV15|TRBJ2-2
CATSQGVSNTGELFF
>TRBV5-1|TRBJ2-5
CASTRDRGVQTQYF
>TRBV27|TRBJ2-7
CASGKGAGTGSYEQYF
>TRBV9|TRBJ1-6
CASSVAGENSPLHF
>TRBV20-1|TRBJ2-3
CSAPLAGRSTDTQYF
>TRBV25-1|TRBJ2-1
CASRLAGGNEQFF
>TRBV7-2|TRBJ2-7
CASSLQRGYEQYF
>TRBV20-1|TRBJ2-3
CSAPPAGGRDTQYF
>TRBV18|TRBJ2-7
CASSPPVGRASEQYF
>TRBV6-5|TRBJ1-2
CASLLMTGFNYGYTF
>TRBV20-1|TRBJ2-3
CSARSGGTDTQYF
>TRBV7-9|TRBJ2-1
CASSLARAHEQFF
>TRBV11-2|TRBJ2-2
CASSLAGTTTGELFF
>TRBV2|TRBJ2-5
CASGGGAVETQYF
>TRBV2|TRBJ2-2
CASSVSGGASSGELFF
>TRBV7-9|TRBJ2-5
CASSLSGGGPSETQYF
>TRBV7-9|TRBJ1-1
CASRKGQGTEAFF
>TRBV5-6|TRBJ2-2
CASSSEKQGAGELFF
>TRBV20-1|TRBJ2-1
CSAHDPGTAYNEQFF
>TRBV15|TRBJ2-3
CATSRDRGAGGAGHTQYF
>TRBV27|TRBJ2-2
CASRLGTGELFF
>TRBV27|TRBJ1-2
CASRPYREGGYTF
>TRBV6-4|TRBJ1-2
CASSDTVSSPDGYTF